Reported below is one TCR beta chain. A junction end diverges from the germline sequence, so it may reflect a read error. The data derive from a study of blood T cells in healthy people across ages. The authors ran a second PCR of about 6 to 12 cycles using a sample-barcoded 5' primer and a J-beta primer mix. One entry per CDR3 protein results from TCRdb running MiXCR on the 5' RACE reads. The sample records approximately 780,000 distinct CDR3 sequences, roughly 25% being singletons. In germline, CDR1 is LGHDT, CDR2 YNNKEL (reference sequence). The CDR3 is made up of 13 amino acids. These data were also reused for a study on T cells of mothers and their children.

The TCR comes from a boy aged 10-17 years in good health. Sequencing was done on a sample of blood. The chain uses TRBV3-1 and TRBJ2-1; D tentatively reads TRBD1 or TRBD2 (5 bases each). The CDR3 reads CASSQAPGLERFF. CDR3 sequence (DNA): TGTGCCAGCAGCCAAGCCCCGGGGCTCGAGCGGTTCTTC.